The source of this T cell receptor beta chain is a study of CD8+ T cells in alopecia areata. Looking at the study overall: The protocol delivered tofacitinib for 6 to 18 months, then withdrew it for 6 months. Severity scores in treated patients reflected the percentage of scalp affected. The study's findings and limits: In scalp and blood, many expanded lesional clones persisted during tofacitinib. Scalp clonality decreased significantly with tofacitinib, and so did expanded CD8+ clones among the top 100.

The treatment here: oral pan-JAK inhibitor, 5-10 mg twice daily. Trimming took 6 bases from V and 5 from J, leaving 14 bases between them. This CDR3 has 13 residues. CDR1 and CDR2 from the germline V gene are SQVTM and ANQGSEA. Remarks on this clone: Antigen unknown.

cDNA reverse transcribed from extracted RNA served as the sequencing template. The repertoire was sequenced with immunoSEQ multiplex PCR; TCRdb's copy has only in-frame clones and lacks some. The sample holds roughly 180,000 clones; 45% to 75% are singletons and the top ten take 3.3%. Sequenced material: CD4+ T cells sorted from blood, taken at week 4, from a patient treated with tofacitinib. The clonotype originates from a human donor with alopecia areata. The chain carries TRBV29-1 and TRBJ2-1; D unresolved. The CDR3 loop reads CSVAGRNHNEQFF. The CDR3 DNA follows: TGCAGCGTGGCTGGCAGGAACCACAATGAGCAGTTCTTC.